Sequencing of this TCR beta chain was carried out in a study of T cells in localized non-small cell lung cancer. V lost 6 bases, J lost 5 bases, and 19 bases lay in between. This CDR3 has 16 residues. CDR1 is SNHLY and CDR2 is FYNNEI in the germline V gene. Study-level points and caveats: Sequence data derive from only one tumor region, so heterogeneity remains possible. Increased T cell density in blood showed an association with longer overall survival. The greatest T cell clonality was found in uninvolved adjacent lung (higher than in tumor).

Libraries were prepared by immunoSEQ multiplex PCR; TCRdb keeps only in-frame clonotypes and omits some of them. The repertoire holds tens of thousands of clones, with about four fifths as singletons. Only one count was recorded for this clone. The antigen remains unidentified. The material was peripheral blood mononuclear cells, obtained before any cancer treatment. The chain uses TRBV2 and TRBJ2-2; tentatively, D is TRBD1 (5 bases). The origin of this receptor is a man aged 40 to 75 with stage III lung adenocarcinoma. The CDR3 DNA reads as TGTGCCAGCAGGAACCCCCAGCTCGCAGGGACCGGGGAGCTGTTTTTT. Protein: CASRNPQLAGTGELFF.